This is a list of T cell receptor beta chains from one sample in a study of neurological immune-mediated disorders. TCRdb processed the 5' RACE reads anew with MiXCR; each CDR3 protein has one entry. Among 85,000 to 110,000 distinct CDR3 sequences, about a tenth were seen once, and the ten largest hold under 3.5%. The sequenced material came from PBMCs. The receptors come from a female donor with HTLV-1-associated myelopathy (HAM/TSP). CDR3s include the opening cysteine and the closing phenylalanine or tryptophan. D genes are given only for firm matches. Rows may omit the clone size; those that give it use once, few, many or a size class.

TRBV20-1	TRBJ1-1	.	.	TGCAGTGCTAGATCCGGGACGGTCAACACTGAATCTATCTTT	CSARSGTVNTESIF
TRBV7-3	TRBJ1-1	TRBD1	many	TGTGCCAGCAGCTCACAGGGGGCAGGTACTGAAGCTTTCTTT	CASSSQGAGTEAFF
TRBV5-1	TRBJ2-1	.	many	TGCGCCAGCAGCCCCCCAGGGGTGGATGAGCAGTTCTTC	CASSPPGVDEQFF
TRBV7-9	TRBJ2-7	.	many	TGTGCCAGCAGTCCCAGGGTGAGCTCCTACGAGCAGTACTTC	CASSPRVSSYEQYF
TRBV27	TRBJ1-2	.	.	TGTGCCAGCAGCCCTAACCCGACACTCTCGGGGGGCTACACCTTC	CASSPNPTLSGGYTF
TRBV29-1	TRBJ2-7	TRBD1	many	TGCAGCACCATGACAGGGAACGAGCAGTACTTC	CSTMTGNEQYF
TRBV7-2	TRBJ2-3	.	many	TGTGCCAGCAGCTTAGCACGGGGGTTAGATACGCAGTATTTT	CASSLARGLDTQYF
TRBV6-5	TRBJ2-7	.	many	TGTGCCAGCAGTTATTTACAGGAGGGATTATACGAGCAGTACTTC	CASSYLQEGLYEQYF
TRBV20-1	TRBJ2-3	.	many	TGCAGTGCTAGGGACAGTGGGATTAGCACAGATACGCAGTATTTT	CSARDSGISTDTQYF
TRBV27	TRBJ2-7	TRBD2	.	TGTGCCAGCAGTTATAGCGGGTCCCCCTACGAGCAGTACTTC	CASSYSGSPYEQYF
TRBV7-8	TRBJ2-3	.	many	TGTGCCAGCTCGCTGTCCCCCATTACGCAGTATTTT	CASSLSPITQYF
TRBV7-8	TRBJ1-5	.	many	TGTGCCAGCAGCTTTGGTTATGATAGGCCCTTCAATCAGCCCCAGCATTTT	CASSFGYDRPFNQPQHF
TRBV6-5	TRBJ2-7	TRBD2	few	TGTGCCAGCGGAGGAGACGGTAGCGGGGGCCTTCGGGAGCAGTACTTC	CASGGDGSGGLREQYF
TRBV20-1	TRBJ2-2	.	many	TGCAGTGCTAGACCAGGGGTGGCCGGGGAGCTGTTTTTT	CSARPGVAGELFF
TRBV12-3/TRBV12-4	TRBJ2-5	.	many	TGTGCCAGCAGTTTGTTCAGAAAGGAGACCCAGTACTTC	CASSLFRKETQYF
TRBV5-1	TRBJ2-6	.	many	TGCGCCAGCAGCGGAGGGAGCTCTGGGGCCAACGTCCTGACTTTC	CASSGGSSGANVLTF
TRBV5-6	TRBJ2-2	.	many	TGTGCCAGCAGCTCTTTAAGGGTTAATGTCGGCACCGGGGAGCTGTTTTTT	CASSSLRVNVGTGELFF
TRBV28	TRBJ2-5	TRBD1	many	TGTGCCAGCGTATCACAGGGGAAAAGAGAGACCCAGTACTTC	CASVSQGKRETQYF
TRBV18	TRBJ2-5	.	.	TGTGCCAGCTCCTTAAGTAACAGTCAATCGACCCAGTACTTC	CASSLSNSQSTQYF
TRBV11-2	TRBJ2-2	TRBD1	.	TGTGCCAGCAGCTTAGTAATTTTCCGACAGGGGTATGGCGGGGAGCTGTTTTTT	CASSLVIFRQGYGGELFF
TRBV19	TRBJ2-1	.	many	TGTGCCAGTAGTACCGGGGTCTACAATGAGCAGTTCTTC	CASSTGVYNEQFF
TRBV12-3/TRBV12-4	TRBJ2-3	.	many	TGTGCCAGCAGAGCTTTTCGCACAGATACGCAGTATTTT	CASRAFRTDTQYF
TRBV5-1	TRBJ2-1	.	many	TGCGCCAGCCGAAGCGGCGGAAGCTCCTACAATGAGCAGTTCTTC	CASRSGGSSYNEQFF
TRBV29-1	TRBJ1-1	TRBD1	many	TGCAGCGTTGGAAGAGGGGGCTTGAACACTGAAGCTTTCTTT	CSVGRGGLNTEAFF
TRBV5-1	TRBJ2-1	TRBD2	many	TGCGCCAGCAGCTTGGAGGAGCGGGGACGTGAGCAGTTCTTC	CASSLEERGREQFF
TRBV29-1	TRBJ2-3	TRBD1	few	TGCAGCGTTGGTGCAGGGGGTCCTAGCACAGATACGCAGTATTTT	CSVGAGGPSTDTQYF
TRBV10-3	TRBJ2-2	TRBD1	many	TGTGCCATCATCACAGGGGCCGGGGAGCTGTTTTTT	CAIITGAGELFF
TRBV4-1	TRBJ1-1	TRBD1	many	TGCGCCAGCAGCCAAGAAGGCAGGGGGGGCACTGAAGCTTTCTTT	CASSQEGRGGTEAFF
TRBV12-3/TRBV12-4	TRBJ2-3	.	many	TGTGCCAGCAGTTTCCAGGGGAACGCAGATACGCAGTATTTT	CASSFQGNADTQYF
TRBV7-8	TRBJ2-3	TRBD2	.	TGTGCCAGCAGTCAACGCGGGACTAGCGGGGGGCTCCTCACAGATACGCAGTATTTT	CASSQRGTSGGLLTDTQYF
TRBV29-1	TRBJ2-3	.	many	TGCAGCGTTGAGTCAGGGGTCGCAGATACGCAGTATTTT	CSVESGVADTQYF
TRBV20-1	TRBJ2-7	TRBD1	many	TGCAGTGCTAGAGCATCCGGGACAGGGGCCGAGCAGTACTTC	CSARASGTGAEQYF
TRBV19	TRBJ2-7	TRBD1	.	TGTGCCAGTAGTGTCCGGGACAGCTCCTACGAGCAGTACTTC	CASSVRDSSYEQYF
TRBV7-2	TRBJ2-7	TRBD1	many	TGTGCCAGCAGCCCCCCCGGACAGGTCTACGAGCAGTACTTC	CASSPPGQVYEQYF
TRBV5-1	TRBJ2-7	.	many	TGCGCCAGCAGCTTGGGAACGTTAGTAGACGAGCAGTACTTC	CASSLGTLVDEQYF
TRBV20-1	TRBJ2-2	.	many	TGCAGTGCTAGAGGGGGCTACACCGGGGAGCTGTTTTTT	CSARGGYTGELFF
TRBV29-1	TRBJ2-1	.	many	TGCAGCGTTTCCCCACCCACGGGATACAATGAGCAGTTCTTC	CSVSPPTGYNEQFF
TRBV2	TRBJ2-7	TRBD1	many	TGTGCCAGCAGTGAGCGGACAGGGCTGGACGAGCAGTACTTC	CASSERTGLDEQYF
TRBV3-1	TRBJ1-2	.	many	TGTGCCAGCAGCCAAGTTCGGGGGGTGACTAACTATGGCTACACCTTC	CASSQVRGVTNYGYTF
TRBV10-3	TRBJ2-3	TRBD2	.	TGTGCCTCGCATCGGGAGGGCACAGATACGCAGTATTTT	CASHREGTDTQYF
TRBV2	TRBJ2-7	.	many	TGTGCCAGCAGTGATCCGGACAGACCGTACGTCTTAGAGCAGTACTTC	CASSDPDRPYVLEQYF
TRBV14	TRBJ2-7	.	.	TGTGCCAGCAGCCAATGGTACGGGGGGCGGAACGAGCAGTACTTC	CASSQWYGGRNEQYF
TRBV7-9	TRBJ2-7	.	many	TGTGCCAGCAGCAAAAATCAGGGTACCTACGAGCAGTACTTC	CASSKNQGTYEQYF
TRBV25-1	TRBJ2-3	.	many	TGTGCCAGCAGTGGCGGGGTTGGAGATACGCAGTATTTT	CASSGGVGDTQYF
TRBV7-8	TRBJ2-7	TRBD1	few	TGTGCCAGCAGCCCTGGACAGGTCCCCTACGAGCAGTACTTC	CASSPGQVPYEQYF
TRBV7-2	TRBJ2-3	.	many	TGTGCCAGCAGCTTAGGACTAGGACCCACAGATACGCAGTATTTT	CASSLGLGPTDTQYF
TRBV11-2	TRBJ2-7	.	.	TGTGCCAGCAGCCGGGACAGGCGGGGGAACGAGCAGTACTTC	CASSRDRRGNEQYF
TRBV20-1	TRBJ2-1	.	.	TGCAGTGCTTCCCGCGCCGGGGAGCAGTTCTTC	CSASRAGEQFF
TRBV12-3/TRBV12-4	TRBJ1-2	TRBD1	.	TGTGCCAGCAGTCCCGGGACAGTAACTGGCTACACCTTC	CASSPGTVTGYTF
TRBV12-3/TRBV12-4	TRBJ1-2	.	many	TGTGCCAGCAGTTTAAGTGGTGACGGTGGCTACACCTTC	CASSLSGDGGYTF
TRBV20-1	TRBJ1-5	.	many	TGCAGTGCTGAGCAACCCAATCAGCCCCAGCATTTT	CSAEQPNQPQHF
TRBV15	TRBJ2-1	TRBD2	many	TGTGCCACCAGCAGAGATCCCGCCAGGGTCTTAGCGGGGGGCTACAATGAGCAGTTCTTC	CATSRDPARVLAGGYNEQFF
TRBV5-1	TRBJ2-1	TRBD2	many	TGCGCCAGCAGAACTAGCGGGGGGCTAAATGAGCAGTTCTTC	CASRTSGGLNEQFF
TRBV18	TRBJ2-5	.	many	TGTGCCAGCTCACTCAGGGACGGCCAAGAGACCCAGTACTTC	CASSLRDGQETQYF
TRBV6-2/TRBV6-3	TRBJ2-7	TRBD2	few	TGTGCCAGTATACCCTTAGACGGGGGGAGCTCCTACGAGCAGTACTTC	CASIPLDGGSSYEQYF
TRBV7-2	TRBJ2-1	TRBD2	.	TGTGCCAGCAGCTTACAAGCGGGGGCGAATGAGCAGTTCTTC	CASSLQAGANEQFF
TRBV27	TRBJ2-3	.	many	TGTGCCAGCAGTTTATACCTAGTCACAGATACGCAGTATTTT	CASSLYLVTDTQYF
TRBV7-8	TRBJ2-3	.	many	TGTGCCAGCAGCACAGACGTAACAGATACGCAGTATTTT	CASSTDVTDTQYF
TRBV20-1	TRBJ1-3	.	many	TGCAGTGCTCGGGGGTCTATTGAAAACACCATATATTTT	CSARGSIENTIYF